Each of the 26 T cell receptor beta chains below was sequenced from the same sample in a study of T cell responses to AZD1222 COVID-19 vaccine. Repertoires were generated with immunoSEQ multiplex PCR, while TCRdb's copy carries only in-frame clones and drops some. The sample has around 99,000 clones, over 75% seen once. Sequencing used peripheral blood, obtained 28 days after the second AZD1222 dose. The receptors derive from an adult who received the AZD1222 COVID-19 vaccine.

The chain employs TRBV6-5 and TRBJ2-7; a possible D gene is TRBD1 (6 bases). Per the germline V gene, CDR1 is MNHEY and CDR2 is SVGAGI. V lost 0 bases, J lost 4 bases, and 13 bases lay in between. The CDR3 totals 15 residues. CDR3 sequence reads: CASSYSSRGQYEQYF. The CDR3 DNA follows: TGTGCCAGCAGTTACTCGAGCCGAGGACAGTACGAGCAGTACTTC.

CDR3 residues: CASSQEAERTKQYF. CDR3 in DNA: TGCGCCAGCAGCCAAGAAGCGGAAAGGACTAAGCAGTATTTT. The gene calls are TRBV4-3 and TRBJ2-3, with D tentatively TRBD2 (6 bases). The length of the CDR3 is 14 residues. Germline V gene lookup returns CDR1 LGHNA and CDR2 YSLEER. V was shortened by 0 bases and J by 11 bases, with 15 bases between the two germline ends.

The chain has TRBV28 and TRBJ1-2, with TRBD1 identical over 9 bases. V shed 6 bases and J 4 bases; nucleotides not matched to a gene: 15. The CDR3 extends over 17 amino acids. The germline CDR1 and CDR2 sequences are MDHEN and SYDVKM. CDR3 residues: CASSHTGTGTGPYGYTF. In DNA form, the CDR3 reads TGTGCCAGCAGCCATACCGGGACAGGGACGGGACCCTATGGCTACACCTTC.

The CDR3 sequence is CASSGQGAVYYGYTF. CDR3 DNA sequence: TGTGCCAGCAGCGGCCAGGGGGCGGTCTACTATGGCTACACCTTC. The J gene is TRBJ1-2, the V gene TRBV3-1 (or the pseudogene TRBV3-2); 8 bases fit TRBD1. The junction had 8 bases not matched to a gene; V was cut back by 5 bases and J by 3 bases. CDR3 size: 15 residues. Germline V CDR1 and CDR2: LGHDT, YNNKEL (reference sequence).

The chain combines TRBV19 with TRBJ2-1; D remains unclear. The germline gives CDR1 LNHDA, CDR2 SQIVND (reference sequence). The V and J ends lost 2 bases and 5 bases respectively, with 16 bases between them. CDR3 size: 16 residues. The DNA of the CDR3 is TGTGCCAGTAGTATACTGCTGACATGGACCCACAATGAGCAGTTCTTC. This translates into CASSILLTWTHNEQFF.

This clone was detected only a few times. This chain uses TRBV13 with TRBJ1-5; TRBD1 aligns across 9 bases. CDR3 size: 16 residues. V gave up 5 bases and J gave up 7 bases; unmatched junction bases: 12. CDR1 PRHDT and CDR2 FYEKMQ come from the germline V gene (reference sequence). CDR3: CASSGGQGGSGQPQHF. For the CDR3, the DNA is TGTGCCAGCAGCGGGGGACAGGGTGGGAGTGGGCAGCCCCAGCATTTT.

J is TRBJ2-5 and V is TRBV12-3 or TRBV12-4; no reliable D call. The V and J ends lost 2 bases and 2 bases respectively, with 3 bases between them. This CDR3 is 12 amino acids long. CDR3 sequence reads: CASSLRQETQYF. In nucleotides, the CDR3 is TGTGCCAGCAGTTTAAGGCAAGAGACCCAGTACTTC.

The chain combines TRBV27 with TRBJ2-7; tentative D call: TRBD2 (7 bases). V was trimmed by 6 bases and J by 4 bases, leaving 16 bases between them. The CDR3 contains 14 residues. Germline loops: CDR1 MNHEY, CDR2 SMNVEV (reference sequence). The CDR3: CASSRKQGGYEQYF. CDR3 bases: TGTGCCAGCAGCCGAAAACAGGGAGGGTACGAGCAGTACTTC.

The chain joins TRBV24-1 to TRBJ2-3; unclear D gene. CDR3 length: 12 residues. V lost 2 bases to trimming and J lost 6 bases, with 5 bases between them. Per the germline V gene, CDR1 is KGHDR and CDR2 is SFDVKD. CDR3 loop: CATSDSRDTQYF. Here the CDR3 DNA reads TGTGCCACCAGTGATTCCAGGGATACGCAGTATTTT.

The chain employs TRBV5-8 and TRBJ1-2; TRBD1 matches 9 bases. Germline V gene data show CDR1 as SGHTS and CDR2 as YDEGEE. The CDR3 sequence is 15 residues long. With V trimmed by 4 bases and J by 0 bases, 4 bases remained unmatched. DNA of the CDR3: TGTGCCAGCAGCAAACGACAGGGGGCTAACTATGGCTACACCTTC. This sequence encodes CASSKRQGANYGYTF.

The V gene is TRBV1, the J gene TRBJ1-1. TRBV1 is shown as a pseudogene. The CDR3 length is 15 residues. The CDR3 DNA reads as TGCACCAGCAGCCCGAGAGGGACGGGGAACACTGAAGCTTTCTTT. This translates into CTSSPRGTGNTEAFF.

This chain joins TRBV6-4 and TRBJ2-2; 11 bases line up with TRBD1. The germline CDR1 and CDR2 sequences are MRHNA and SNTAGT. This CDR3 has 14 residues. V was clipped by 6 bases and J by 7 bases; unmatched bases: 4. CDR3 in DNA: TGTGCCAGCAGGGACAGGGGGCTGAACGGGGAGCTGTTTTTT. It codes for CASRDRGLNGELFF.

The chain carries TRBV10-3 and TRBJ1-4; TRBD1 matches 8 bases. Germline CDR1 ENHRY, CDR2 SYGVKD. The CDR3 totals 14 residues. With 5 bases clipped from V and 4 bases from J, the junction kept 3 bases outside the gene matches. The chain's CDR3 is CAISPGQDNEKLFF. DNA of the CDR3: TGTGCCATCAGTCCGGGACAGGATAATGAAAAACTGTTTTTT.

This chain's CDR3 is CASSLFSGGGNEQFF. The CDR3 coding sequence is TGCGCCAGCAGCTTATTTTCGGGGGGCGGCAATGAGCAGTTCTTC. The chain joins TRBV5-1 to TRBJ2-1; D is perhaps TRBD2 (7 bases). With 2 bases removed from V and 6 bases from J, the gap between germline ends came to 15 bases. This CDR3 is built from 15 residues. CDR1 and CDR2 from the germline V gene are SGHRS and YFSETQ.

This chain connects TRBV7-6 to TRBJ2-7, with 11 bases that match TRBD2. The germline V gene encodes CDR1 SGHVS and CDR2 FNYEAQ. V trimming: 1 base; J trimming: 2 bases; junction bases outside the gene matches: 7. The CDR3 totals 17 residues. CDR3 nucleotides: TGTGCCAGCAGCTTAGGGCAGGGACTAGCGGAACCCTACGAGCAGTACTTC. Amino acid sequence: CASSLGQGLAEPYEQYF.

The chain has TRBV2 and TRBJ1-2; TRBD1 matches 7 bases. From germline, CDR1 is SNHLY and CDR2 FYNNEI. V was pared by 7 bases and J by 2 bases, with 7 bases of the junction left unmatched. The CDR3 runs to 14 residues. The CDR3 here is CASIRDRVNYGYTF. The CDR3 nucleotides are TGTGCCAGCATCCGGGACAGAGTCAACTATGGCTACACCTTC.

This sequence joins TRBV12-3 or TRBV12-4 and TRBJ2-7, with TRBD2 identical over 7 bases. The CDR3 has 13 residues. After removal of 4 bases from V and 3 bases from J, the junction contained 3 bases not matched to a gene. This CDR3 is CASSSLAVYEQYF. The CDR3 coding sequence is TGTGCCAGCAGTTCCCTAGCGGTCTACGAGCAGTACTTC.

This sequence joins TRBV7-2 and TRBJ2-3; 9 positions match TRBD2. This CDR3 comprises 17 residues. V was pared by 3 bases and J by 5 bases, with 12 bases of the junction left unmatched. Germline CDR1 SGHTA, CDR2 FQGNSA. Here the CDR3 DNA reads TGTGCCAGCAGCTTTCTGTCGAGCGGGGGGCGGGGAGATACGCAGTATTTT. Its protein product is CASSFLSSGGRGDTQYF.

A few counts support this clone. DNA for the CDR3: TGTGCCAGCACCAGGGACAGGACGTATGGCTACACCTTC. The encoded protein is CASTRDRTYGYTF. The rearrangement joins TRBV7-2 to TRBJ1-2; TRBD1 matches 8 bases. The V gene end was trimmed by 7 bases and the J gene end by 5 bases; junction bases not matched to a gene: 6. In germline, CDR1 is SGHTA, CDR2 FQGNSA. This CDR3 has 13 residues.

There are a few counts of this clone. Here the CDR3 DNA reads TGTGCCAGCAGTACGACAGGATATAATTCACCCCTCCACTTT. Encoded protein: CASSTTGYNSPLHF. The chain combines TRBV6-2 or TRBV6-3 with TRBJ1-6; weak D call: TRBD1 (6 bases). Germline V lookup: CDR1 MNHEY, CDR2 SVGEGT. The CDR3 contains 14 residues. V lost 5 bases to trimming and J lost 4 bases, with 9 bases between them.

The rearrangement uses TRBV6-4 and TRBJ2-2; D is unclear. The CDR3 spans 16 residues. The germline V gene has CDR1 MRHNA and CDR2 SNTAGT. V was shortened by 0 bases and J by 1 base, with 9 bases between the two germline ends. The CDR3 bases are TGTGCCAGCAGTGACTCGATTGGGCAGAACACCGGGGAGCTGTTTTTT. Protein: CASSDSIGQNTGELFF.

The CDR3 DNA sequence: TGTGCCTGGTGGGAGGGGGACCACAATGAGCAGTTCTTC. It encodes CAWWEGDHNEQFF. The chain couples TRBV30 to TRBJ2-1; TRBD2 is a possible D gene (7 bases). Germline V gene lookup returns CDR1 GTSNPN and CDR2 SVGIG (reference sequence). The CDR3 has 13 amino acids. V lost 5 bases and J lost 5, with 13 bases in between.

The CDR3 here is CASSFGDLNTEAFF. The DNA of the CDR3 is TGTGCCAGCAGTTTCGGGGACCTGAACACTGAAGCTTTCTTT. The chain has TRBV28 and TRBJ1-1, with a tentative D call TRBD1 (5 bases). The CDR3 extends over 14 amino acids. Germline values: CDR1 MDHEN, CDR2 SYDVKM. V was pared by 3 bases and J by 0 bases, with 8 bases between. The whole variable domain, filled in from reference TRBV28 and TRBJ1-1, reads DVKVTQSSRYLVKRTGEKVFLECVQDMDHENMFWYRQDPGLGLRLIYFSYDVKMKEKGDIPEGYSVSREKKERFSLILESASTNQTSMYLCASSFGDLNTEAFFGQGTRLTVV.

This clone showed up just a few times. This chain uses TRBV10-3 with TRBJ2-5; D may be TRBD1 or TRBD2 (6 bases each). This CDR3 has 16 amino acids. Per germline, CDR1 ENHRY and CDR2 SYGVKD. V lost 3 bases and J 0 bases, leaving 14 bases between the germline ends. CDR3 in amino acids: CAISDPGAPHQETQYF. CDR3 DNA: TGTGCCATCAGTGACCCGGGGGCCCCTCACCAAGAGACCCAGTACTTC.

The chain is built from TRBV7-9 and TRBJ2-1, with 15 bases identical to TRBD2. Trimming removed 4 bases from V and 4 bases from J; junction bases left unmatched: 5. Germline values: CDR1 SEHNR, CDR2 FQNEAQ (reference sequence). The CDR3 consists of 17 residues. The DNA of the CDR3 is TGTGCCAGCAGCTCACCGGGACTAGCGGGAGGTTACAATGAGCAGTTCTTC. This sequence encodes CASSSPGLAGGYNEQFF.

This clone came up once. The chain has TRBV29-1 and TRBJ2-7, with a tentative D call TRBD2 (6 bases). Germline V gene sequence: CDR1 SQVTM, CDR2 ANQGSEA. The CDR3 extends over 13 amino acids. Trimming took 7 bases from V and 2 from J, leaving 15 bases between them. For the CDR3, the DNA is TGCAGCGCCCGGACTATGGTCGCCTACGAGCAGTACTTC. This sequence encodes CSARTMVAYEQYF.